This T cell receptor beta chain was observed in a study of shared clonotypes between healthy human individuals (dated by TCRdb to 2020 to 2022). About the investigation overall: The cohort comprised two women and three men aged 18 to 49 years. For each donor, three plates each were used for CD4 naive and CD4 memory, two plates were used for CD8 naive, and one plate was used for CD8 memory. The study deeply sequenced blood TCR repertoires of about five healthy adults to estimate repertoire size and the extent of clonotype sharing between individuals. To increase sequencing depth and limit assay-specific biases, TCR repertoire library preparation and sequencing were carried out by different laboratories using diverse techniques. Leukapheresis yielded between about 0.9 and 10 billion PBMCs per donor. What the authors observed across the whole study: Clonotypes shared by all four sorted-subset donors showed higher generation probabilities than non-shared clonotypes. The genetic and exposure-history diversity represented was limited by the small number of donors. Even with the large sequencing depth, rarefaction of the sorted-subset datasets indicated that sequencing was incomplete. Pairwise subsampling led to the expectation that sequencing depth would affect the degree of clonotype sharing among donors. When a handful of donors were compared, the shared fraction of clonotypes was about 5.2% for naive CD4, about 4% for naive CD8, roughly 2.5% for memory CD4, and less than 0.45% for memory CD8. Naive subsets generally had larger estimated clonotype richness than memory subsets did. Only blood was sampled, and tissue TCR repertoires likely differ from those in blood.

Trimming takes 3 bases from V and 1 base from J, and the germline ends sit 7 bases apart. As encoded in the germline V gene, CDR1 is MDHEN while CDR2 is SYDVKM. The CDR3 holds 14 amino acids from the cysteine to the phenylalanine. The CDR3 DNA has 42 bases and is translated from base 1. For the CD8 naive samples, CD45RO-negative cells were positively selected for CCR7, yielding a CD45RA+CCR7+ population from which TemRA cells were excluded. The donors were healthy, HIV-negative adults who had no recently reported acute infections or vaccinations. All donors were Caucasian adults living in Nashville, Tennessee, USA. Blood was obtained by leukapheresis, after which PBMCs were separated by Ficoll-Histopaque density gradient centrifugation and cryopreserved in liquid nitrogen vapor phase. Analytical flow cytometry was used to check the purity and quantity of every magnetically sorted T cell population. Genomic DNA was isolated from each sorted fraction and quantified by UV absorbance on a Nanodrop 2000c.

Using the deep immunoSEQ assay, multiplex PCR amplified TCR CDR3 regions from genomic DNA. For each cell subset, the extracted genomic DNA was distributed evenly across all wells of several immunoSEQ 96-well plates, and each plate served as one replicate. For sorted subsets, around 200 ng genomic DNA, equal to tens of thousands of T cell genomes, was loaded into each replicate PCR. The purified libraries were quantified using a Qubit 3.0 fluorometer, sized with a Bioanalyzer 2100, and then quantified again using the KAPA Library Quantification kit. Each immunoSEQ 96-well plate was sequenced on its own single-read 150-cycle Illumina NextSeq 550 flow cell. The study's processing was this. Because the immunoSEQ output held only junctional sequences and lacked quality scores, the filtering could not match the filtering applied to full-length reads. To assign V/J genes and CDR3, sequences were annotated using PyIR, a Python wrapper for IgBLAST v1.9, with IMGT germline references. Reads were filtered out if the reads had weak V/J assignments (E-value above 1e-6), no CDR3, stop codons, out-of-frame junctions, or ambiguous translated residues. A V3J clonotype was defined by an identical inferred V gene, J gene, and CDR3 amino acid sequence. Percentage overlap between repertoires was calculated by dividing the number of shared unique clonotypes by the size of the smaller repertoire. RTK rarefaction, the Chao1 estimator, and Recon v2.1 estimates of unobserved clonotypes were used to assess repertoire richness. Generation probabilities were computed with OLGA for all TCRbeta clonotypes obtained by the gDNA method from a few donors. TCRdb took over this immuneACCESS table, retaining in-frame rearrangements with V and J assigned. Such tables are incomplete; in checked studies, under half of the missing clones stem from an unresolved V gene, and the remainder is unexplained. The D gene and trimming were derived from the DNA, and the V and J assignments and clone size from that table. The sample table contains 660,000 or so clones; only one count was recorded for about 96% of them. The ten largest account for about 0.11% of the sample.

Details on this clone: The target of this receptor is not known. No per-base quality is available; no much larger clone lies one base away. This CDR3 is also generated by other DNA sequences in the sample.

Sample: naive CD8+ T cells sorted from blood. The cell subset or site label on this specimen signifies: CD45RA+CCR7+. The rearrangement combines TRBV28 with TRBJ1-5, with the D gene too uncertain to name. This receptor was obtained from a woman aged 25 to 39 in good health. In nucleotides, the sequence is TGTGCCAGCAGTTTCAGTTCAAGCAATCAGCCCCAGCATTTT. It codes for CASSFSSSNQPQHF.